Following are 15 T cell receptor beta chains from one sample sequenced in a study of T cell responses to AZD1222 COVID-19 vaccine. Sequencing was performed with immunoSEQ multiplex PCR; in TCRdb, only in-frame clones are kept and a portion is missing. The sample lists some 140,000 clones, 80% to 95% seen once, with 3% to 3.5% in the top ten. The material sequenced was peripheral blood, taken on day 0 of AZD1222 vaccination. Receptor source: an adult in good health.

The chain is built from TRBV6-5 and TRBJ1-1, with TRBD1 identical over 8 bases. The trim removed 4 bases at V and 0 bases at J, leaving 7 bases unmatched. This CDR3 is built from 16 residues. The germline V gene encodes CDR1 MNHEY and CDR2 SVGAGI. The CDR3 reads CASSLQGGTMNTEAFF. CDR3 coding DNA: TGTGCCAGCAGTTTACAGGGGGGAACGATGAACACTGAAGCTTTCTTT.

This chain connects TRBV30 to TRBJ1-3, with a tentative D call TRBD1 (6 bases). V shed 1 base and J shed 0 bases, with 13 bases lying between them. Germline-derived CDR1 and CDR2 are GTSNPN and SVGIG (reference sequence). This CDR3 is 16 amino acids long. The CDR3 DNA follows: TGTGCCTGGAGTGCCAGGGGTCGGACCTCTGGAAACACCATATATTTT. It translates to CAWSARGRTSGNTIYF.

The chain is built from TRBV10-2 and TRBJ2-3; no reliable D call. The V end was cut by 0 bases, the J end by 6 bases, with 13 bases between. CDR1 is WSHSY and CDR2 is SAAADI in the germline V gene. This CDR3 comprises 15 residues. CDR3 in DNA: TGCGCCAGCAGTGAGTCGCGGCGAGGTGGCGATACGCAGTATTTT. It is translated as CASSESRRGGDTQYF.

This CDR3 is CASSSSGTRGDTQYF. The DNA for the CDR3 is TGTGCCAGTAGCAGTAGCGGGACGCGGGGAGATACGCAGTATTTT. The J gene is TRBJ2-3, the V gene TRBV19; TRBD2 matches at 8 bases. This CDR3 spans 15 amino acids. V lost 6 bases, J lost 5 bases, and 10 bases stayed unmatched. Germline loops: CDR1 LNHDA, CDR2 SQIVND (reference sequence).

This sequence joins TRBV21-1 and TRBJ2-1; whether TRBD2, the table's D call, matches the DNA was not checked. TRBV21-1 is a listed pseudogene. The CDR3 consists of 14 residues. The DNA for the CDR3 is TGTGCCAGCAGCTGGACTAGCGGGAGCCATGAGCAGTTCTTC. This encodes CASSWTSGSHEQFF.

The CDR3 reads CAWSVLGYGAASLVKQYF. The CDR3 nucleotides are TGTGCCTGGAGTGTACTAGGATACGGAGCGGCCTCTTTGGTCAAGCAGTACTTC. This chain connects TRBV30 to TRBJ2-7, with a weak D call TRBD2 (5 bases). Trimming left V 0 bases short and J 8 bases short, with 29 bases between. CDR3 size: 18 residues. Germline V gives CDR1 GTSNPN, CDR2 SVGIG (reference sequence). The entire variable domain, with the rest obtained from reference TRBV30 and TRBJ2-7, is as follows: SQTIHQWPATLVQPVGSPLSLECTVEGTSNPNLYWYRQAAGRGLQLLFYSVGIGQISSEVPQNLSASRPQDRQFILSSKKLLLSDSGFYLCAWSVLGYGAASLVKQYFGPGTRLTVT.

The chain is built from TRBV6-5 and TRBJ1-4; D unresolved. The CDR3 is 15 residues long. Germline CDR1 reads MNHEY; CDR2 reads SVGAGI. Trimming left V 0 bases short and J 5 bases short, with 10 bases between. CDR3 amino acids: CASSYSSVANEKLFF. DNA of the CDR3: TGTGCCAGCAGTTACTCGTCAGTCGCAAATGAAAAACTGTTTTTT.

The chain employs TRBV5-6 and TRBJ2-7; either TRBD1 or TRBD2 may supply D (5 bases each). V was cut by 4 bases and J by 5 bases, with 13 bases left in between. The CDR3 consists of 13 residues. Germline V gene data show CDR1 as SGHDT and CDR2 as YYEEEE. The CDR3 nucleotides are TGTGCCAGCAGCCCGGGGCCTCTCCACGAGCAGTACTTC. It translates to CASSPGPLHEQYF.

V and J are TRBV5-1 and TRBJ2-7, with 8 bases that match TRBD1. Looked up from germline, CDR1 is SGHRS and CDR2 is YFSETQ. The CDR3 extends over 15 amino acids. Unmatched junction bases numbered 5, after V lost 0 bases and J lost 3 bases. The CDR3 sequence is CASSLGTGPGYEQYF. The CDR3 nucleotides read TGCGCCAGCAGCTTGGGGACAGGGCCTGGCTACGAGCAGTACTTC. Full variable domain (rest looked up from reference TRBV5-1 and TRBJ2-7): KAGVTQTPRYLIKTRGQQVTLSCSPISGHRSVSWYQQTPGQGLQFLFEYFSETQRNKGNFPGRFSGRQFSNSRSEMNVSTLELGDSALYLCASSLGTGPGYEQYFGPGTRLTVT.

This sequence joins TRBV30 and TRBJ2-1; the D gene is possibly TRBD2 (6 bases). CDR3 length: 15 residues. CDR1 is GTSNPN, CDR2 SVGIG, per germline (reference sequence). The ends were cut back, 2 bases at V and 2 bases at J, with 13 bases in the middle. CDR3 bases: TGTGCCTGGAGTACCCATAGCGGCACCTACAATGAGCAGTTCTTC. Translated: CAWSTHSGTYNEQFF. The complete variable domain, with remaining parts taken from reference TRBV30 and TRBJ2-1, reads SQTIHQWPATLVQPVGSPLSLECTVEGTSNPNLYWYRQAAGRGLQLLFYSVGIGQISSEVPQNLSASRPQDRQFILSSKKLLLSDSGFYLCAWSTHSGTYNEQFFGPGTRLTVL.

The chain joins TRBV6-5 to TRBJ1-1; the match to TRBD1 covers 8 bases. The V gene's germline CDR1 is MNHEY and CDR2 SVGAGI. The CDR3 length is 15 residues. V trimming: 1 base; J trimming: 1 base; junction bases outside the gene matches: 2. CDR3 nucleotide sequence: TGTGCCAGCAGTTACTTAGGGACAGGGAACACTGAAGCTTTCTTT. Translating gives CASSYLGTGNTEAFF.

The rearrangement uses TRBV3-1 (or the pseudogene TRBV3-2) and TRBJ1-5; a weak D match, TRBD1 (5 bases). CDR1 and CDR2 (germline): LGHDT, YNNKEL (reference sequence). V was shortened by 2 bases and J by 4 bases, with 18 bases between the two germline ends. This CDR3 contains 17 residues. CDR3 amino acids: CASSQKGRVTTNQPQHF. The CDR3 DNA sequence: TGTGCCAGCAGCCAAAAGGGGAGGGTAACAACTAATCAGCCCCAGCATTTT.

This chain joins TRBV7-2 and TRBJ1-2; D ambiguous. Germline V gene data show CDR1 as SGHTA and CDR2 as FQGNSA. V was pared by 3 bases and J by 7 bases, with 24 bases between. The CDR3 contains 17 residues. In nucleotides, the CDR3 is TGTGCCAGCAGCTTGTTTGGCGGCGAGCTAATTAATACTGGCTACACCTTC. This codes for CASSLFGGELINTGYTF.

The rearrangement links TRBV15 to TRBJ1-4; a possible D gene is TRBD1 (5 bases). Between the trimmed V and J ends, which lost 2 bases and 8 bases, there was a span of 9 bases. CDR1 is LNHNV and CDR2 is YYDKDF in the germline V gene (reference sequence). This CDR3 region has 13 residues. In DNA, the CDR3 is TGTGCCACCAGCAGATCCAGGGAGGAAAAACTGTTTTTT. This translates into CATSRSREEKLFF.

V is TRBV15 and J is TRBJ1-4; no definite D call. The ends were cut back, 0 bases at V and 8 bases at J, with 10 bases in the middle. The CDR3 loop spans 14 amino acids. The V gene's germline CDR1 is LNHNV and CDR2 YYDKDF (reference sequence). Here the CDR3 reads CATSRDLKEEKLFF. The CDR3 coding sequence is TGTGCCACCAGCAGAGATCTCAAGGAAGAAAAACTGTTTTTT.